The present entry profiles one TCR beta chain with its context. Antigen: not known. This sample is part of a study of shared clonotypes between healthy human individuals. Whole-study findings and limits: Clonotype sharing across a few donors was observed for approximately 5% of naive CD4 clonotypes.

Between the trimmed V and J ends, which lost 2 bases and 5 bases, there was a span of 13 bases. Germline values: CDR1 SNHLY, CDR2 FYNNEI. The CDR3 extends over 15 amino acids. Several immunoSEQ 96-well plates shared each subset's DNA, each plate a replicate. The method was immunoSEQ multiplex PCR; TCRdb's version includes in-frame clones alone and lacks a portion of them. The table records roughly 2,000,000 clones, about 95% of them present only once. CD45RO-negative, CCR7-selected cells formed the naive CD8 fraction, which excluded terminally differentiated effector memory CD45RA+ cells. Source material: naive CD8+ T cells sorted from blood. The receptor's source is a man aged 18 to 35 in good health. The V and J genes are TRBV2 and TRBJ2-1; no firm D call. The CDR3: CASSESELWNNEQFF. The CDR3 DNA follows: TGTGCCAGCAGTGAAAGTGAGCTGTGGAACAATGAGCAGTTCTTC. Looking up the rest from reference TRBV2 and TRBJ2-1 gives the full variable domain: EPEVTQTPSHQVTQMGQEVILRCVPISNHLYFYWYRQILGQKVEFLVSFYNNEISEKSEIFDDQFSVERPDGSNFTLKIRSTKLEDSAMYFCASSESELWNNEQFFGPGTRLTVL.